Below are 3 T cell receptor beta chains sequenced from a single sample in a study of stem cell transplantation in POMP-related autoinflammatory disease (dated by TCRdb to the early 2020s). According to the study, the label for this sample's time point signals: after hematopoietic stem cell transplant. Libraries were prepared through the immunoSEQ multiplex PCR assay. Not all clones reach the TCRdb copy of this immuneACCESS table, which keeps in-frame sequences only. Checked studies attribute under half of the gap to unresolved V genes and leave the rest unexplained. This sample has roughly 70,000 clones in its table, and roughly 93% of those were observed once. In total, the top ten clones hold 0.66% of the sample. The sample here was CD4+ T cells from PBMCs, taken after stem cell transplantation. The receptors stem from a human patient with POMP-related autoinflammation and immune dysregulation (PRAID). In patients who had a transplant, some T cells may come from the graft donor.

This sequence joins TRBV28 and TRBJ1-1, with 9 nucleotides matching TRBD1. After removal of 5 bases from V and 6 bases from J, the junction contained 13 bases not matched to a gene. CDR1 and CDR2 from the germline V gene are MDHEN and SYDVKM. The CDR3 runs to 16 residues. The CDR3 coding sequence is TGTGCCAGCAGTGTCACAGGGGGCACTCCAGTGGCTGAAGCTTTCTTT. Translated, it gives CASSVTGGTPVAEAFF.

The genes are TRBV28 and TRBJ2-3; the D gene is possibly TRBD2 (6 bases). Trimming shortened V by 4 bases and J by 1 base, and 12 bases separated the two germline ends. The CDR3 sequence is 15 residues long. Germline V lookup: CDR1 MDHEN, CDR2 SYDVKM. This CDR3 is CASSSAGTGTDTQYF. CDR3 nucleotides: TGTGCCAGCAGTTCCGCGGGGACCGGCACAGATACGCAGTATTTT.

The rearrangement joins TRBV11-2 to TRBJ1-1, with D uncertain. This CDR3 is 13 amino acids long. V dropped 5 bases and J dropped 1 base, with 8 bases sitting between them. Germline lookup yields CDR1 SGHAT and CDR2 FQNNGV. CDR3 coding DNA: TGTGCCAGCAGCCTACTCTGGAACACTGAAGCTTTCTTT. Its protein product is CASSLLWNTEAFF.